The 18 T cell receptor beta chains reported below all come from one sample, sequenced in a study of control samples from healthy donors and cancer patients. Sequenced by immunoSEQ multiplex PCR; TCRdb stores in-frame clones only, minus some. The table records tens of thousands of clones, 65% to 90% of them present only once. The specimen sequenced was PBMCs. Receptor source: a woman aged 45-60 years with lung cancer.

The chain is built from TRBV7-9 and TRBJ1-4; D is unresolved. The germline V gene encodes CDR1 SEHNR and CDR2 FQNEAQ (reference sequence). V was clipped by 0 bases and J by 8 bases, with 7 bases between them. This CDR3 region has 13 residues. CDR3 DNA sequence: TGTGCCAGCAGCTTAGCCCTGGGGGAAAAACTGTTTTTT. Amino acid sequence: CASSLALGEKLFF.

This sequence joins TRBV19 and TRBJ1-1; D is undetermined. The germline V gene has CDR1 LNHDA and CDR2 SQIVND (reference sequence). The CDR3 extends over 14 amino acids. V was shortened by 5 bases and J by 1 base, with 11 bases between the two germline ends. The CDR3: CASSRAIGNTEAFF. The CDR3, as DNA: TGTGCCAGTAGTCGCGCAATAGGGAACACTGAAGCTTTCTTT.

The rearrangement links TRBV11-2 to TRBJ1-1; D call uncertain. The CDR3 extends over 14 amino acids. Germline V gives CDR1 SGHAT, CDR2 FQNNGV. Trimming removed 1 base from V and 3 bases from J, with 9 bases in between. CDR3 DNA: TGTGCCAGCAGCTTAGTTTCCGGGGACACTGAAGCTTTCTTT. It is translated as CASSLVSGDTEAFF.

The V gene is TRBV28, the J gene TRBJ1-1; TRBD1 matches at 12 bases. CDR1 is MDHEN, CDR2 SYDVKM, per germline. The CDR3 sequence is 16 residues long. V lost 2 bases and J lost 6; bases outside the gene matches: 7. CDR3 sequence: CASSLMGQGARAEAFF. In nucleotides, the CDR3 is TGTGCCAGCAGTTTAATGGGACAGGGGGCGAGAGCTGAAGCTTTCTTT.

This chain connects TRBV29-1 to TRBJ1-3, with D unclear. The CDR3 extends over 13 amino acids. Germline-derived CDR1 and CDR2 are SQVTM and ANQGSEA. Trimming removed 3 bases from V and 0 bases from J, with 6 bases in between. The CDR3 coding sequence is TGCAGCGTTGAGAAAGACTCTGGAAACACCATATATTTT. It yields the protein CSVEKDSGNTIYF.

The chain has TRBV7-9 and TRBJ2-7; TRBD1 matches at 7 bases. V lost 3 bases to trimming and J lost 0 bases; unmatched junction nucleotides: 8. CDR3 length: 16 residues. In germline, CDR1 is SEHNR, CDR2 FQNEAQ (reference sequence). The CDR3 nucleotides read TGTGCCAGCAGCTTGCTCCCGGGACAGAGCTCCTACGAGCAGTACTTC. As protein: CASSLLPGQSSYEQYF.

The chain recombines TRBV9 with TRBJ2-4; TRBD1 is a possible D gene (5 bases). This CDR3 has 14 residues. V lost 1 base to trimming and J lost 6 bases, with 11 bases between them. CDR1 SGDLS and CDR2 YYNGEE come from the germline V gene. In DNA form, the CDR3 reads TGTGCCAGCAGCGTAAGCCCGACAGCAAACATTCAGTACTTC. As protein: CASSVSPTANIQYF.

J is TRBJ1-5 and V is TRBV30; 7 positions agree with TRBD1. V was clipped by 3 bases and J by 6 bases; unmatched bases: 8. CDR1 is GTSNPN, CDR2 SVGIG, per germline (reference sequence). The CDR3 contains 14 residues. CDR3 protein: CAWRGDRDGQPQHF. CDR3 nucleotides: TGTGCCTGGAGGGGAGACAGGGATGGTCAGCCCCAGCATTTT.

The CDR3 DNA sequence: TGTGCCAGCAGCTTCGGAGCCTCCCTTAGCAATCAGCCCCAGCATTTT. Its protein is CASSFGASLSNQPQHF. The chain couples TRBV5-5 to TRBJ1-5; D is unclear. The V gene's germline CDR1 is SGHKS and CDR2 YYEKEE (reference sequence). This CDR3 comprises 16 residues. V lost 2 bases and J 0 bases, leaving 12 bases between the germline ends.

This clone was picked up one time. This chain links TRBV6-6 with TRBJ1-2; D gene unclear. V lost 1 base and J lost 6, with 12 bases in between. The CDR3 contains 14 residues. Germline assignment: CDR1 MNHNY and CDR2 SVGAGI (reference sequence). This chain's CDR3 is CASSYLGPGDGYTF. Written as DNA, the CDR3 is TGTGCCAGCAGTTACTTGGGTCCTGGGGATGGCTACACCTTC.

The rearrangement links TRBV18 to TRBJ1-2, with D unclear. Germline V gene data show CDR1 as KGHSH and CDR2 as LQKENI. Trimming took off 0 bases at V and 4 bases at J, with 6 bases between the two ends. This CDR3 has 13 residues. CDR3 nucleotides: TGTGCCAGCTCACCACCCCGGTCCTATGGCTACACCTTC. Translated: CASSPPRSYGYTF.

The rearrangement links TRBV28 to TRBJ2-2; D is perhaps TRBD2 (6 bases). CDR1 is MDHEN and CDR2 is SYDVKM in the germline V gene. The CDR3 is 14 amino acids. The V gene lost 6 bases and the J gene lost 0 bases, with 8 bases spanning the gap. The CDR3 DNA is TGTGCCAGCAGGGAGGGAGCGAACACCGGGGAGCTGTTTTTT. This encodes CASREGANTGELFF. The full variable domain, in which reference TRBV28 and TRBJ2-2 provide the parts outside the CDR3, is DVKVTQSSRYLVKRTGEKVFLECVQDMDHENMFWYRQDPGLGLRLIYFSYDVKMKEKGDIPEGYSVSREKKERFSLILESASTNQTSMYLCASREGANTGELFFGEGSRLTVL.

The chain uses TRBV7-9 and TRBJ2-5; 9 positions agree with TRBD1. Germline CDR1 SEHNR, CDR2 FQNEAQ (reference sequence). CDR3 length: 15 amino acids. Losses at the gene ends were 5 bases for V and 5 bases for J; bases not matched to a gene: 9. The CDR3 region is CASSLTTGGGETQYF. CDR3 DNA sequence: TGTGCCAGCAGCCTAACGACAGGGGGAGGCGAGACCCAGTACTTC.

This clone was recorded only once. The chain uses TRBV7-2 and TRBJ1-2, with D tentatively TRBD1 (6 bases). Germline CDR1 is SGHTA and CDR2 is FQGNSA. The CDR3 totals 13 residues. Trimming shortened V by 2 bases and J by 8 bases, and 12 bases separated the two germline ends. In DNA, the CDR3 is TGTGCCAGCAGCTTAAGGGGGGCTTTCGGCTACACCTTC. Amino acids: CASSLRGAFGYTF.

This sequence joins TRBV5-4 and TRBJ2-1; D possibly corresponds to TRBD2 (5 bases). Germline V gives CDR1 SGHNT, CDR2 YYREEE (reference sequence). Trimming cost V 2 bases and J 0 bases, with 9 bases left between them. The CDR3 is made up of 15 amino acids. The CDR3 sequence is CASSLGGSSYNEQFF. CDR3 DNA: TGTGCCAGCAGCTTAGGAGGTAGCTCCTACAATGAGCAGTTCTTC.

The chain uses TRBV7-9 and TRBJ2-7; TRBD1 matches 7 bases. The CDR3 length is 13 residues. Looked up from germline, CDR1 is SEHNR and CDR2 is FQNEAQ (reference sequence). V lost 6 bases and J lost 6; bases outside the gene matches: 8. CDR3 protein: CASSFTGVSEQYF. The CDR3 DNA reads TGTGCCAGCAGTTTCACAGGGGTCTCCGAGCAGTACTTC.

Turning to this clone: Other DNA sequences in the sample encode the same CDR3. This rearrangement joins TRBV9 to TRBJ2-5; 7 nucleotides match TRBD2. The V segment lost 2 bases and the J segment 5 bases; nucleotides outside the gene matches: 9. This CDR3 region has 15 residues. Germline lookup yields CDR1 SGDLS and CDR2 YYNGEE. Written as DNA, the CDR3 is TGTGCCAGCAGCGTGTTTACGGGGGGTCGGGAGACCCAGTACTTC. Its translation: CASSVFTGGRETQYF.

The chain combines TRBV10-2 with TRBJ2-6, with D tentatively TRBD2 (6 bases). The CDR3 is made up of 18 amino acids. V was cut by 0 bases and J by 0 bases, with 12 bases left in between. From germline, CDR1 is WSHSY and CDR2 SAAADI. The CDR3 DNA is TGCGCCAGCAGTGAGTCGGAGGGCCTCCCCTCTGGGGCCAACGTCCTGACTTTC. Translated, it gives CASSESEGLPSGANVLTF.